The next 12 T cell receptor beta chains were all read from a single sample in a study of PD-1 blockade in classical Hodgkin lymphoma. Clones were sequenced by immunoSEQ multiplex PCR, and TCRdb holds only the in-frame ones, with some missing. The sample has about 6,800 clones, almost 80% seen once. In every patient, relapse followed autologous stem cell transplantation, while exposure to brentuximab vedotin differed. Purification of CD4+ T cells from thawed PBMCs was achieved by magnetic negative selection. The input for sequencing was CD4+ T cells from blood, taken at baseline. The receptors derive from a human donor with classical Hodgkin lymphoma.

This clone came up once. The chain recombines TRBV12-5 with TRBJ1-1; 11 bases align to TRBD1. From germline, CDR1 is LGHNT and CDR2 FRNRAP. Trimming at V came to 2 bases and at J to 4 bases, leaving 6 bases not matched to a gene. CDR3 length: 16 residues. CDR3 coding DNA: TGTGCTAGTGGTTTGAACCCGGGACAGGGGGTCACTGAAGCTTTCTTT. It encodes CASGLNPGQGVTEAFF. The whole variable domain, filled in from reference TRBV12-5 and TRBJ1-1, reads DARVTQTPRHKVTEMGQEVTMRCQPILGHNTVFWYRQTMMQGLELLAYFRNRAPLDDSGMPKDRFSAEMPDATLATLKIQPSEPRDSAVYFCASGLNPGQGVTEAFFGQGTRLTVV.

V and J are TRBV6-5 and TRBJ1-5, with D perhaps TRBD1 (5 bases). The CDR3 spans 13 residues. Germline CDR1 MNHEY, CDR2 SVGAGI. Between the trimmed V and J ends, which lost 2 bases and 6 bases, there was a span of 8 bases. As DNA, the CDR3 is TGTGCCAGCAGTTACAGGGGAGGTCAGCCCCAGCATTTT. Translation: CASSYRGGQPQHF.

This clone came up a few times. DNA for the CDR3: TGTGCCAGCAGCTCCCGACAGAACACTGAAGCTTTCTTT. Its translation is CASSSRQNTEAFF. This chain connects TRBV7-2 to TRBJ1-1; D is ambiguous. Germline V gives CDR1 SGHTA, CDR2 FQGNSA. V lost 4 bases and J lost 1, with 7 bases in between. The CDR3 has 13 residues.

The genes are TRBV6-5 and TRBJ2-5, with TRBD2 matching over 15 bases. The CDR3 extends over 16 amino acids. The J segment lost 2 bases and the V segment lost 4 bases, leaving 2 bases of the junction unmatched. Germline V gene data show CDR1 as MNHEY and CDR2 as SVGAGI. The CDR3 is CASSLGLAGGQETQYF. CDR3 bases: TGTGCCAGCAGTTTGGGACTAGCGGGAGGTCAAGAGACCCAGTACTTC.

J is TRBJ1-3 and V is TRBV21-1. TRBV21-1 is listed as a pseudogene. The CDR3 is made up of 16 amino acids. This CDR3 is CASSPGGARPGNTIYF. The CDR3 coding sequence is TGTGCCAGCAGCCCGGGAGGGGCTAGGCCTGGAAACACCATATATTTT.

This clone was observed a few times. This chain joins TRBV19 and TRBJ1-5; D perhaps matches TRBD1 (6 bases). V dropped 5 bases and J dropped 2 bases, with 13 bases sitting between them. The CDR3 totals 15 residues. In germline, CDR1 is LNHDA, CDR2 SQIVND (reference sequence). CDR3 bases: TGTGCCAGTAGTGCCGAGGGGGTTGGCAATCAGCCCCAGCATTTT. Amino acid sequence: CASSAEGVGNQPQHF.

The rearrangement links TRBV11-2 to TRBJ2-1, with TRBD2 identical over 10 bases. CDR1 is SGHAT and CDR2 is FQNNGV in the germline V gene. The junction had 12 bases not matched to a gene; V was cut back by 5 bases and J by 5 bases. This CDR3 comprises 17 residues. The CDR3 loop reads CASSPTTLAGVDNEQFF. CDR3 DNA: TGTGCCAGCAGCCCTACGACCCTAGCGGGAGTGGACAATGAGCAGTTCTTC.

The V and J genes are TRBV21-1 and TRBJ2-1. TRBV21-1 is deemed a pseudogene. The CDR3 contains 17 residues. The CDR3 here is CASSKALALPSYNEQFF. The CDR3 nucleotides are TGTGCCAGCAGCAAAGCGCTGGCGTTACCCTCCTACAATGAGCAGTTCTTC.

The chain employs TRBV30 and TRBJ1-5; the D is unclear. Germline CDR1 is GTSNPN and CDR2 is SVGIG (reference sequence). V dropped 2 bases and J dropped 0 bases, with 8 bases sitting between them. This CDR3 contains 14 residues. The CDR3 spells CAWSFAASNQPQHF. DNA for the CDR3: TGTGCCTGGAGTTTTGCAGCTAGCAATCAGCCCCAGCATTTT.

The chain recombines TRBV4-2 with TRBJ2-7, with D unclear. The CDR3 runs to 15 residues. Germline V gene sequence: CDR1 LGHNA, CDR2 YNFKEQ. Between the trimmed V and J ends, which lost 0 bases and 7 bases, there was a span of 16 bases. DNA of the CDR3: TGTGCCAGCAGCCAAGATTGGAGTGGGCTTTGGGAGCAGTACTTC. This encodes CASSQDWSGLWEQYF.

This rearrangement joins TRBV2 to TRBJ2-1; no definite D call. V was pared by 4 bases and J by 6 bases, with 7 bases between. The CDR3 loop spans 12 amino acids. Germline V CDR1 and CDR2: SNHLY, FYNNEI. CDR3 sequence reads: CASSGWGNEQFF. CDR3 nucleotide sequence: TGTGCCAGCAGTGGATGGGGCAATGAGCAGTTCTTC.

This clone was counted a single time. The CDR3 sequence: CSVESGGNEQYF. CDR3 in DNA: TGCAGCGTTGAGTCAGGGGGAAACGAGCAGTACTTC. The genes are TRBV29-1 and TRBJ2-7; 7 bases are shared with TRBD1. V was pared by 3 bases and J by 5 bases, with 4 bases of the junction left unmatched. Germline V gene data show CDR1 as SQVTM and CDR2 as ANQGSEA. The CDR3 length is 12 residues.